Each of the 27 T cell receptor beta chains below was sequenced from the same sample in a study of T cells after yellow fever vaccination. TCRdb itself ran the 5' RACE reads through MiXCR, one entry per CDR3 protein. The table has about 320,000 distinct CDR3 sequences, around 7% seen once. Material: PBMCs, obtained around 45 days after the first yellow fever vaccination. These receptor sequences come from a man between 18 and 35 years old who received the YFV17D yellow fever vaccine.

This clonotype was seen at least ten times. This chain links TRBV12-3 or TRBV12-4 with TRBJ1-2; no definite D call. The CDR3 extends over 14 amino acids. V was cut by 5 bases and J by 0 bases, with 10 bases left in between. The CDR3 DNA is TGTGCCAGCAGTCCCCACGCGTCTAACTATGGCTACACCTTC. It codes for CASSPHASNYGYTF.

The rearrangement joins TRBV7-8 to TRBJ2-2, with unresolved D. The V gene's germline CDR1 is SGHVS and CDR2 FQNEAQ. The ends were cut back, 5 bases at V and 3 bases at J, with 10 bases in the middle. This CDR3 contains 14 residues. CDR3 sequence: CASSPAAHTGELFF. CDR3 in DNA: TGTGCCAGCAGCCCAGCAGCTCACACCGGGGAGCTGTTTTTT.

There are a few counts of this clonotype. The CDR3 region is CASSSPLGRKGYGYTF. CDR3 in DNA: TGTGCCAGCAGTTCTCCCCTGGGGCGTAAGGGCTATGGCTACACCTTC. V gene TRBV6-5 combines with J gene TRBJ1-2; possibly TRBD1 for D (5 bases). Per germline, CDR1 MNHEY and CDR2 SVGAGI. There are 16 residues in the CDR3. V was pared by 4 bases and J by 4 bases, with 19 bases between.

The V call is TRBV7-9, the J call TRBJ2-5, with 7 bases fitting TRBD2. Unmatched junction bases numbered 4, after V lost 2 bases and J lost 1 base. The CDR3 sequence is 15 residues long. Germline loops: CDR1 SEHNR, CDR2 FQNEAQ (reference sequence). The CDR3 here is CASSLWGGLQETQYF. DNA for the CDR3: TGTGCCAGCAGCTTATGGGGGGGACTCCAAGAGACCCAGTACTTC.

V is TRBV5-1 and J is TRBJ2-1, with a tentative D call TRBD2 (6 bases). This CDR3 region has 15 residues. Germline CDR1 SGHRS, CDR2 YFSETQ. Trimming left V 9 bases short and J 3 bases short, with 19 bases between. CDR3 in DNA: TGCGCCACCCGCCCCGGAGGAGGGCTCTACAATGAGCAGTTCTTC. Amino acid sequence: CATRPGGGLYNEQFF.

This clonotype was seen many times. The chain combines TRBV7-2 with TRBJ2-2; unclear D gene. The ends were cut back, 3 bases at V and 2 bases at J, with 10 bases in the middle. The germline CDR1 and CDR2 sequences are SGHTA and FQGNSA. This CDR3 has 15 amino acids. CDR3 residues: CASSFTGTNTGELFF. The CDR3 nucleotides are TGTGCCAGCAGCTTTACGGGTACTAACACCGGGGAGCTGTTTTTT. Filled out from reference TRBV7-2 and TRBJ2-2, the complete variable domain reads GAGVSQSPSNKVTEKGKDVELRCDPISGHTALYWYRQSLGQGLEFLIYFQGNSAPDKSGLPSDRFSAERTGGSVSTLTIQRTQQEDSAVYLCASSFTGTNTGELFFGEGSRLTVL.

In this sample, this clonotype turned up a few times. The genes are TRBV4-2 and TRBJ1-2, with D unclear. Trimming pared 4 bases from V and 6 bases from J, leaving 18 bases between. CDR1 LGHNA and CDR2 YNFKEQ come from the germline V gene. The CDR3 totals 15 residues. CDR3 in DNA: TGTGCCAGCAGCCTACAGCGTGAGAGGTTGGATGGCTACACCTTC. It yields the protein CASSLQRERLDGYTF.

This clonotype was picked up many times. The V call is TRBV7-2, the J call TRBJ2-7; 8 bases are a match to TRBD2. Germline V gene sequence: CDR1 SGHTA, CDR2 FQGNSA. V gave up 6 bases and J gave up 6 bases; unmatched junction bases: 10. This CDR3 is 14 amino acids long. CDR3 DNA: TGTGCCAGCAGTTTCTCGGGACTAGTGGCCGAGCAGTACTTC. It codes for CASSFSGLVAEQYF. Full variable domain (outside the CDR3, taken from reference TRBV7-2 and TRBJ2-7): GAGVSQSPSNKVTEKGKDVELRCDPISGHTALYWYRQSLGQGLEFLIYFQGNSAPDKSGLPSDRFSAERTGGSVSTLTIQRTQQEDSAVYLCASSFSGLVAEQYFGPGTRLTVT.

There are a few counts of this clonotype. The V and J genes are TRBV7-8 and TRBJ1-1, with 7 bases identical to TRBD1. This CDR3 comprises 14 residues. Germline V lookup: CDR1 SGHVS, CDR2 FQNEAQ. V trimming: 5 bases; J trimming: 5 bases; junction bases outside the gene matches: 8. The CDR3 reads CASSATGILTEAFF. CDR3 sequence (DNA): TGTGCCAGCAGCGCGACAGGGATTTTGACTGAAGCTTTCTTT.

This clonotype was counted a few times. The chain joins TRBV5-6 to TRBJ2-1; D is perhaps TRBD1 or TRBD2 (6 bases each). Trimming stripped 1 base from V and 1 base from J, with 9 bases between. The germline CDR1 and CDR2 sequences are SGHDT and YYEEEE. The CDR3 contains 15 residues. The CDR3 bases are TGTGCCAGCAGCTTGACAGGGACTTCCTACAATGAGCAGTTCTTC. It translates to CASSLTGTSYNEQFF.

The chain is built from TRBV5-5 and TRBJ1-1; 7 nucleotides align to TRBD1. Losses at the gene ends were 1 base for V and 5 bases for J; bases not matched to a gene: 14. The CDR3 extends over 17 amino acids. From germline, CDR1 is SGHKS and CDR2 YYEKEE (reference sequence). The CDR3 region is CASSLPPMTGYFTEAFF. For the CDR3, the DNA is TGTGCCAGCAGCTTGCCCCCCATGACAGGGTACTTTACTGAAGCTTTCTTT.

This chain uses TRBV12-3 or TRBV12-4 with TRBJ2-3; TRBD2 is a possible D gene (5 bases). This CDR3 contains 14 residues. With 1 base removed from V and 6 bases from J, the gap between germline ends came to 11 bases. CDR3: CASSLGPRADTQYF. CDR3 in DNA: TGTGCCAGCAGTTTAGGGCCGCGGGCGGATACGCAGTATTTT.

This clonotype was counted between two and nine times. This rearrangement joins TRBV6-5 to TRBJ1-2, with D unresolved. The CDR3 is 14 residues long. The V end was cut by 2 bases, the J end by 1 base, with 8 bases between. CDR1 is MNHEY, CDR2 SVGAGI, per germline. The CDR3 coding sequence is TGTGCCAGCAGTTACAGTAGAATTAACTATGGCTACACCTTC. Its translation: CASSYSRINYGYTF.

V and J are TRBV11-2 and TRBJ1-5; D is unresolved. CDR1 is SGHAT and CDR2 is FQNNGV in the germline V gene. Trimming cost V 5 bases and J 5 bases, with 13 bases left between them. The CDR3 consists of 14 residues. The CDR3 coding sequence is TGTGCCAGCAGCCCAGATTCGGGGTATCAGCCCCAGCATTTT. It encodes CASSPDSGYQPQHF. Looking up the rest from reference TRBV11-2 and TRBJ1-5 gives the full variable domain: EAGVAQSPRYKIIEKRQSVAFWCNPISGHATLYWYQQILGQGPKLLIQFQNNGVVDDSQLPKDRFSAERLKGVDSTLKIQPAKLEDSAVYLCASSPDSGYQPQHFGDGTRLSIL.

The V and J genes are TRBV20-1 and TRBJ2-5; D perhaps matches TRBD2 (6 bases). Trimming shortened V by 5 bases and J by 5 bases, and 12 bases separated the two germline ends. Germline-derived CDR1 and CDR2 are DFQATT and SNEGSKA (reference sequence). This CDR3 is 12 amino acids long. The CDR3 DNA reads as TGCAGTGCTCCAATTGCGGGGGAGACCCAGTACTTC. Protein sequence: CSAPIAGETQYF.

About this clonotype: At one of its ends the junction is not consistent with the germline gene, which may arise from a read error. CDR3: CSARGYTSPLHF. The DNA of the CDR3 is TGCAGTGCCAGAGGTTATACTTCACCCCTCCACTTT. V and J are TRBV20-1 and TRBJ1-6; no definite D call. The CDR3 covers 12 residues. Germline lookup yields CDR1 DFQATT and CDR2 SNEGSKA (reference sequence).

There are a few counts of this clonotype. V is TRBV28 and J is TRBJ2-6; no reliable D call. The V gene lost 5 bases and the J gene lost 0 bases, with 11 bases spanning the gap. From germline, CDR1 is MDHEN and CDR2 SYDVKM. This CDR3 contains 16 residues. This CDR3 reads CASSPTEYSGANVLTF. CDR3 bases: TGTGCCAGCAGTCCTACAGAATACTCTGGGGCCAACGTCCTGACTTTC.

This sequence joins TRBV12-5 and TRBJ2-5; either TRBD1 or TRBD2 may supply D (5 bases each). The CDR3 loop spans 14 amino acids. The V gene lost 3 bases and the J gene lost 2 bases, with 10 bases spanning the gap. CDR1 and CDR2 (germline): LGHNT, FRNRAP. CDR3 sequence reads: CASGFGTAQETQYF. CDR3 coding DNA: TGTGCTAGTGGTTTCGGGACGGCGCAAGAGACCCAGTACTTC.

The V call is TRBV7-8, the J call TRBJ2-7; D might be TRBD1 (6 bases). The CDR3 covers 15 residues. V lost 1 base and J 1 base, leaving 11 bases between the germline ends. The germline V gene encodes CDR1 SGHVS and CDR2 FQNEAQ. The CDR3 region has the DNA TGTGCCAGCAGCTTAGTACAGGGTCCGTCCTACGAGCAGTACGTC. This gives the protein CASSLVQGPSYEQYV.

This clonotype was seen only a few times. J is TRBJ1-3 and V is TRBV7-9; D perhaps matches TRBD1 (5 bases). The germline gives CDR1 SEHNR, CDR2 FQNEAQ (reference sequence). The CDR3 length is 14 residues. The V end lost 2 bases, the J end lost 8 bases, and 13 bases lay between the germline ends. In DNA form, the CDR3 reads TGTGCCAGCAGCTTATTACAGGCCCGGGACACCATATATTTT. Its protein is CASSLLQARDTIYF.

This clonotype was counted a few times. This rearrangement joins TRBV27 to TRBJ2-3; D unresolved. This CDR3 is 13 amino acids long. V lost 6 bases, J lost 3 bases, and 10 bases lay in between. Germline V gene data show CDR1 as MNHEY and CDR2 as SMNVEV (reference sequence). This CDR3 reads CASRYTATDTQYF. CDR3 coding DNA: TGTGCCAGCAGATATACAGCGACAGATACGCAGTATTTT.

The V and J genes are TRBV19 and TRBJ2-4; 8 bases match TRBD2. V dropped 3 bases and J dropped 5; count of bases not matched to a gene: 9. This CDR3 spans 16 amino acids. Looked up from germline, CDR1 is LNHDA and CDR2 is SQIVND (reference sequence). In DNA, the CDR3 is TGTGCCAGTAGTATCCCCAGCGGGGGTTTAGAAAACATTCAGTACTTC. Its translation: CASSIPSGGLENIQYF.

Notes on this clonotype: Here the CDR3 omits its conserved ending phenylalanine or tryptophan, so a read error is the likely source. V is TRBV5-1 and J is TRBJ2-7; D unclear. The CDR3 is 14 amino acids. V lost 4 bases, J lost 1 base, and 12 bases lay in between. The germline V gene encodes CDR1 SGHRS and CDR2 YFSETQ. CDR3 nucleotide sequence: TGCGCCAGCAGCACGGCAGTAGGGTCCTACGAGCAGTACTCC. Amino acid sequence: CASSTAVGSYEQYS.

This clonotype was picked up a small number of times. V is TRBV29-1 and J is TRBJ1-2; D perhaps matches TRBD1 (5 bases). Germline V lookup: CDR1 SQVTM, CDR2 ANQGSEA. Trimming took 3 bases from V and 4 from J, leaving 12 bases between them. The CDR3 totals 13 residues. The CDR3 nucleotides are TGCAGCGTTGAGGGGGGTACGGGCTATGGCTACACCTTC. It codes for CSVEGGTGYGYTF.

This clonotype was counted many times. The J gene is TRBJ2-4, the V gene TRBV7-9; D gene uncertain. The CDR3 extends over 14 amino acids. Trimming took off 2 bases at V and 7 bases at J, with 12 bases between the two ends. Germline V gives CDR1 SEHNR, CDR2 FQNEAQ (reference sequence). The CDR3 region has the DNA TGTGCCAGCAGCTTAACATGGCGGTCGAACATTCAGTACTTC. Protein product: CASSLTWRSNIQYF.

This chain joins TRBV4-3 and TRBJ2-2, with D uncertain. The CDR3 is 15 residues long. Looked up from germline, CDR1 is LGHNA and CDR2 is YSLEER. V lost 0 bases and J 1 base, leaving 6 bases between the germline ends. The CDR3 protein is CASSQELGNTGELFF. CDR3 in DNA: TGCGCCAGCAGCCAAGAATTGGGGAACACCGGGGAGCTGTTTTTT.

The gene calls are TRBV4-3 and TRBJ1-2; D is unclear. V lost 4 bases, J lost 3 bases, and 12 bases lay in between. Germline V CDR1 and CDR2: LGHNA, YSLEER. This CDR3 is 14 amino acids long. The CDR3 loop is CASSPRTVYYGYTF. In DNA, the CDR3 is TGCGCCAGCAGCCCCCGGACCGTCTACTATGGCTACACCTTC.